The present entry profiles one T cell receptor (beta chain) with its context. The data derive from a study of control samples from healthy donors and cancer patients. The table came from immunoSEQ multiplex PCR; TCRdb's copy has only in-frame clones and leaves some out. The sample gives about 65,000 clones, around nine tenths of which show up once; 0.95% to 1.5% is in the top ten. V lost 6 bases to trimming and J lost 7 bases, with 16 bases between them. The CDR3 consists of 15 residues. Germline CDR1 MDHEN, CDR2 SYDVKM. The specimen was PBMCs. V usage is TRBV28 and J usage is TRBJ1-6; D is perhaps TRBD1 (6 bases). The origin of this receptor is a woman in her forties or fifties with colorectal cancer. The CDR3 nucleotides are TGTGCCAGCAGGTATCCCGGACAGACAAATTCACCCCTCCACTTT. Encoded protein: CASRYPGQTNSPLHF.